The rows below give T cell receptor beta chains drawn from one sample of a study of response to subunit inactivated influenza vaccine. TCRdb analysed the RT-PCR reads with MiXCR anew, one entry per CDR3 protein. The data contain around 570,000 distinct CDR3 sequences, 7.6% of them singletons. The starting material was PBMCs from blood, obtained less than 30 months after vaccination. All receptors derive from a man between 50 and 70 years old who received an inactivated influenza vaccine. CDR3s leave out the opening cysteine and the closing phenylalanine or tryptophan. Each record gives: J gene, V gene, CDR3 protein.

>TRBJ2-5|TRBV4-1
ASSQRDQETQY
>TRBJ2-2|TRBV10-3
AIKASGEPTGELF
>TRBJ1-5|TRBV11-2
ASSPGGGTLRQPQH
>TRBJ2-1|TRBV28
ASSGQLAGGTRNEQF
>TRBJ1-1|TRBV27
ASSPRDRVNTEAF
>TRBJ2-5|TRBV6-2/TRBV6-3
ASSYGGGWETQY
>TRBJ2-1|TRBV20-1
SAREYLDEQF
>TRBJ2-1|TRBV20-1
SAIRGRANEQF
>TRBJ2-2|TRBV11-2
ASSSGTVNTGELF
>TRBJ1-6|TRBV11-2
ASSARTDYNSPLH
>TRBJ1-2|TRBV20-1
SAKAGGDYGYT
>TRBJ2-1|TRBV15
ATSRGNLDEQF
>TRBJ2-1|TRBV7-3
ASSPGLAGLAEQF